Sequencing of this T cell receptor (beta chain) was carried out in a study of T cells in Graves' hyperthyroidism and ophthalmopathy. Study-wide results and limits: The model made its ophthalmopathy prediction, and onset followed a median approximately 6 months later.

This clonotype has just a few counts. Its antigen is unidentified. The CDR3 regions of TCR beta were amplified from RNA transcripts. First-round RT-PCR of the TCR CDR3 relied on the HTBI primer set. TCRdb re-called the multiplex PCR reads through MiXCR, storing one row per CDR3 protein. The sample includes about 680,000 distinct CDR3 sequences, roughly a third of them seen just once. PBMCs were derived from around 10 ml fresh peripheral blood. The CDR3 sequence is 15 residues long. With 6 bases removed from V and 0 bases from J, the gap between germline ends came to 12 bases. In germline, CDR1 is MNHEY, CDR2 SVGAGI.

This clonotype was obtained from a woman between 35 and 50 years old with Graves' hyperthyroidism. This chain uses TRBV6-5 with TRBJ1-5; weak D call: TRBD1 (6 bases). Sequencing was done on a sample of blood. Here the CDR3 DNA reads TGTGCCAGCAGCCCCTACAGGGTTAGCAATCAGCCCCAGCATTTT. Encoded protein: CASSPYRVSNQPQHF.